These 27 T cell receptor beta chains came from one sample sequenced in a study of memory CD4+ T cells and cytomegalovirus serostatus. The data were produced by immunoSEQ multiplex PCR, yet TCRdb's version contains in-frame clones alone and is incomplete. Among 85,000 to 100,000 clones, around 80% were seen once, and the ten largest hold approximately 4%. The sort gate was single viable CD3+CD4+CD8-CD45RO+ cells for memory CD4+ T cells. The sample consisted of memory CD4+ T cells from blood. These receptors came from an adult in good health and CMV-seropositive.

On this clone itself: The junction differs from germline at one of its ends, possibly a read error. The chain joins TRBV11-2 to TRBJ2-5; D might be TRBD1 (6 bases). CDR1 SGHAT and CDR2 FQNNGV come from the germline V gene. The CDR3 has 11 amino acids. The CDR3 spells CASSPQDRQHF. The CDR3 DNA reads TGTGCCAGCAGCCCCCAAGACAGGCAGCACTTC.

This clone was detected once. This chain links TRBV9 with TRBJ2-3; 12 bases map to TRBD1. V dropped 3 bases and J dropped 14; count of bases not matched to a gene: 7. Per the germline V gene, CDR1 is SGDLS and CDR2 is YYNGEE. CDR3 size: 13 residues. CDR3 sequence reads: CASSGPGQGAMYF. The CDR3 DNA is TGTGCCAGCAGCGGGCCGGGACAGGGGGCAATGTATTTT.

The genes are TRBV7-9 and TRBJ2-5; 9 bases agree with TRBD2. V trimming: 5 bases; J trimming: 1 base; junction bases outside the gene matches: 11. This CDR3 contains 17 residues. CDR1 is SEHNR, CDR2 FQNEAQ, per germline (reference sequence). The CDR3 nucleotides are TGTGCCAGCAGCCAGACCCCGCGGGGGGGCCTCCAAGAGACCCAGTACTTC. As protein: CASSQTPRGGLQETQYF.

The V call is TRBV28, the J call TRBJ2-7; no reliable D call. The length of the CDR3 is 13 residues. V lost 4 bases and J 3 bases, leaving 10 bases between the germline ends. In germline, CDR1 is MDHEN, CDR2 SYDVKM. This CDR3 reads CASSSGPVYEQYF. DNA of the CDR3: TGTGCCAGCAGTTCCGGGCCCGTCTACGAGCAGTACTTC.

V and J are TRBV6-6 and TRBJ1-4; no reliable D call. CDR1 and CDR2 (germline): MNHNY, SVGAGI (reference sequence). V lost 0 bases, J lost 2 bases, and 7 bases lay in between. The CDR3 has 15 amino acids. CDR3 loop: CASSYSEQTNEKLFF. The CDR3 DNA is TGTGCCAGCAGTTACTCGGAACAGACTAATGAAAAACTGTTTTTT.

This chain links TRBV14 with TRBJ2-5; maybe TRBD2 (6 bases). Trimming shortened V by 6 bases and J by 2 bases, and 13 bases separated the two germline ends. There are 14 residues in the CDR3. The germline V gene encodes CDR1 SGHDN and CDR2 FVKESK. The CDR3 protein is CASRLGGRQETQYF. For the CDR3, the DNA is TGTGCCAGCAGACTTGGAGGGAGGCAAGAGACCCAGTACTTC.

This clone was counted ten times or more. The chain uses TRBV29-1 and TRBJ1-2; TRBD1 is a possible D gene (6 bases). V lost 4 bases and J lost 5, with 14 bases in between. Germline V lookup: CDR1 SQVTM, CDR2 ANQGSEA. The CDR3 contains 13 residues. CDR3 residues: CSVGDRGIYGYTF. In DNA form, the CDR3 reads TGCAGCGTTGGGGATAGGGGGATTTATGGCTACACCTTC.

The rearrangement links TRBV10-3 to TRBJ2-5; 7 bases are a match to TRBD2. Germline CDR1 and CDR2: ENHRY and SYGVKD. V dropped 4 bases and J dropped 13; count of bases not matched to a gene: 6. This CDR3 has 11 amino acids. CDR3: CAISGEGPAYF. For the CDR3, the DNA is TGTGCCATCAGTGGGGAGGGACCGGCGTACTTC.

The CDR3, as DNA: TGTGCCAGCAGCTTGAAGGGGGTTAGCGGGACGTACCAAGAGACCCAGTACTTC. Its protein is CASSLKGVSGTYQETQYF. The chain uses TRBV5-6 and TRBJ2-5; 8 positions match TRBD2. Looked up from germline, CDR1 is SGHDT and CDR2 is YYEEEE. This CDR3 contains 18 residues. V gave up 1 base and J gave up 0 bases; unmatched junction bases: 11.

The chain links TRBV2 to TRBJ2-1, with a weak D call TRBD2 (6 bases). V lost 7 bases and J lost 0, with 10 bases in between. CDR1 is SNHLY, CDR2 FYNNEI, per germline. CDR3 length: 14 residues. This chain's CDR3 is CASTRGSSYNEQFF. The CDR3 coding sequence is TGTGCCAGCACTCGGGGGAGCTCCTACAATGAGCAGTTCTTC.

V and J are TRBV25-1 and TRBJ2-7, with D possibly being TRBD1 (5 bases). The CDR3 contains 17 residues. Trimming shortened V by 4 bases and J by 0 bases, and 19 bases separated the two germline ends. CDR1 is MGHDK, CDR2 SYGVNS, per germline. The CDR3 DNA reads TGTGCCAGCAGTGGGGTAGGGGAACTATGGTCCTCCTACGAGCAGTACTTC. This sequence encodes CASSGVGELWSSYEQYF.

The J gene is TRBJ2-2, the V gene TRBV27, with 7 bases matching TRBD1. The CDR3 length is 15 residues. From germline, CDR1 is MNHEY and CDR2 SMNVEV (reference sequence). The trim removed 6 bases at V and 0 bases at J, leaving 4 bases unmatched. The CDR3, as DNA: TGTGCCAGCAGGATGACAGGGACGAACACCGGGGAGCTGTTTTTT. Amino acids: CASRMTGTNTGELFF.

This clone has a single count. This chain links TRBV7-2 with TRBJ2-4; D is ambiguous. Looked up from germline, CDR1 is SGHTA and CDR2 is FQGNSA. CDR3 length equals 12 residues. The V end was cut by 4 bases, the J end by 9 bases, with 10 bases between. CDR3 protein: CASSSHLGIQYF. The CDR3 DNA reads TGTGCCAGCAGCTCACACCTCGGCATTCAGTACTTC.

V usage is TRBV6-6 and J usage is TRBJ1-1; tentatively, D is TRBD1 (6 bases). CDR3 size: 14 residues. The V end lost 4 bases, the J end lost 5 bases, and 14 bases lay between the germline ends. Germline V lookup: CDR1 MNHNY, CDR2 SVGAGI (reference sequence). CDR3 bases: TGTGCCAGCAGTTCACAGGGAACGGAGACTGAAGCTTTCTTT. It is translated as CASSSQGTETEAFF.

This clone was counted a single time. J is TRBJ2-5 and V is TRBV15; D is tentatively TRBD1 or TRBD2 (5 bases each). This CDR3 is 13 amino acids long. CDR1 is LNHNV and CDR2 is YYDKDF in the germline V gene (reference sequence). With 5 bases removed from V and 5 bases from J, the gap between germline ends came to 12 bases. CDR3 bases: TGTGCCACCAGCCGGGGCGCAGGGGAGACCCAGTACTTC. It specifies CATSRGAGETQYF.

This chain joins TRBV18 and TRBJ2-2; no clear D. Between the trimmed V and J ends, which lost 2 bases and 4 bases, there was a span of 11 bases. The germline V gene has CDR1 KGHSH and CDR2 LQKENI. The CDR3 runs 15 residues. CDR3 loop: CASSPGVQLTGELFF. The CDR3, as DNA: TGTGCCAGCTCACCAGGCGTACAGCTCACCGGGGAGCTGTTTTTT.

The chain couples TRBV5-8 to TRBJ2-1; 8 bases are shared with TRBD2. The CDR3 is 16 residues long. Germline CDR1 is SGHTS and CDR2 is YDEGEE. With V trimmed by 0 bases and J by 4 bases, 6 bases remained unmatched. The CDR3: CASSLDRTSLYNEQFF. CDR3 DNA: TGTGCCAGCAGCTTGGACAGGACTAGCCTATACAATGAGCAGTTCTTC.

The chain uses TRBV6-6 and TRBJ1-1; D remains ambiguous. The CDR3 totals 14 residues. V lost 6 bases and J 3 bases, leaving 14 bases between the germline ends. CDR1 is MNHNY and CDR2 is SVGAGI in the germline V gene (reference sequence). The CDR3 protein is CASSPYDMDTEAFF. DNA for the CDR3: TGTGCCAGCAGCCCCTACGACATGGACACTGAAGCTTTCTTT.

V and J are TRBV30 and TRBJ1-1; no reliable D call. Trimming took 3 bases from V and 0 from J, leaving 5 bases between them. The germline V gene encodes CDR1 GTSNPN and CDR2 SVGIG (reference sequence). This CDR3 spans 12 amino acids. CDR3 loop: CAWRKMNTEAFF. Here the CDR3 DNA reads TGTGCCTGGAGGAAGATGAACACTGAAGCTTTCTTT.

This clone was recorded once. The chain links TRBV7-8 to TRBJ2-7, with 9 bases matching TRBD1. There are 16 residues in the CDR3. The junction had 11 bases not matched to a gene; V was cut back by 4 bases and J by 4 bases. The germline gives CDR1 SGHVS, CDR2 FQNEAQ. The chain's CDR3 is CASSSEPPGQGYEQYF. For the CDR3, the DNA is TGTGCCAGCAGCTCAGAGCCCCCGGGACAGGGATACGAGCAGTACTTC.

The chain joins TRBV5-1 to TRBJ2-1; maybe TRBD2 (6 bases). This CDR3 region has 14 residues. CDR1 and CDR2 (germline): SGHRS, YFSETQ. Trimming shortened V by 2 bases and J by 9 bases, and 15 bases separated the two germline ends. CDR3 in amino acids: CASSFNAAGSEQFF. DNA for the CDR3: TGCGCCAGCAGCTTTAACGCGGCGGGGAGTGAGCAGTTCTTC.

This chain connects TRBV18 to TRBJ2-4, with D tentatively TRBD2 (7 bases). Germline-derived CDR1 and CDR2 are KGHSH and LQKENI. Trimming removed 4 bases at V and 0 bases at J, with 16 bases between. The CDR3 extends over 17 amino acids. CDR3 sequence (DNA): TGTGCCAGCTCACGCTCCAATGGGGGGGCAGCCAAAAACATTCAGTACTTC. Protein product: CASSRSNGGAAKNIQYF.

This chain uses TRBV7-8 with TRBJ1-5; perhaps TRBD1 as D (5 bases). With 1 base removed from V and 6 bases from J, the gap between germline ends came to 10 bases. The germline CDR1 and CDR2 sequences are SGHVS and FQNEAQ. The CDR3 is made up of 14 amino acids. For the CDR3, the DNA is TGTGCCAGCAGCTTAGGAAATAGGGGTCAGCCCCAGCATTTT. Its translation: CASSLGNRGQPQHF.

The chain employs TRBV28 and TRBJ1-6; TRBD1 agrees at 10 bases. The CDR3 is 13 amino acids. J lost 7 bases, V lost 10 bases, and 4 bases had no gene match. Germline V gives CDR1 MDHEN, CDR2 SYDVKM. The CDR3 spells CATRDRGNSPLHF. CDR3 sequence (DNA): TGTGCCACACGGGACAGGGGCAATTCACCCCTCCACTTT.

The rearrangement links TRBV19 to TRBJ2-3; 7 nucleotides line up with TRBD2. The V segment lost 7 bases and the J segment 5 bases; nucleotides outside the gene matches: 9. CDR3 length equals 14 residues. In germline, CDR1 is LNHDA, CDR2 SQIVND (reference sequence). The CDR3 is CASMEGLDGDTQYF. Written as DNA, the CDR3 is TGTGCCAGTATGGAAGGACTAGATGGAGATACGCAGTATTTT.

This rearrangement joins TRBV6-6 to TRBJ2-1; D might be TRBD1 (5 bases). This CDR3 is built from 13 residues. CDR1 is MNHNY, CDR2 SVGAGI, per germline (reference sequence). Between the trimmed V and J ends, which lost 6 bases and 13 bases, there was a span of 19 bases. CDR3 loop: CASSLFFQGVQFF. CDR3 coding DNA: TGTGCCAGCAGCCTCTTTTTCCAGGGTGTTCAGTTCTTC.

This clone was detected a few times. DNA of the CDR3: TGTGCCAGCACCACGGTCCCTCACAATGAGCAGTTCTTC. This sequence encodes CASTTVPHNEQFF. This chain connects TRBV6-6 to TRBJ2-1; D remains unclear. This CDR3 spans 13 amino acids. The germline gives CDR1 MNHNY, CDR2 SVGAGI (reference sequence). Deletions cut 7 bases from V and 5 bases from J, with 12 bases between.